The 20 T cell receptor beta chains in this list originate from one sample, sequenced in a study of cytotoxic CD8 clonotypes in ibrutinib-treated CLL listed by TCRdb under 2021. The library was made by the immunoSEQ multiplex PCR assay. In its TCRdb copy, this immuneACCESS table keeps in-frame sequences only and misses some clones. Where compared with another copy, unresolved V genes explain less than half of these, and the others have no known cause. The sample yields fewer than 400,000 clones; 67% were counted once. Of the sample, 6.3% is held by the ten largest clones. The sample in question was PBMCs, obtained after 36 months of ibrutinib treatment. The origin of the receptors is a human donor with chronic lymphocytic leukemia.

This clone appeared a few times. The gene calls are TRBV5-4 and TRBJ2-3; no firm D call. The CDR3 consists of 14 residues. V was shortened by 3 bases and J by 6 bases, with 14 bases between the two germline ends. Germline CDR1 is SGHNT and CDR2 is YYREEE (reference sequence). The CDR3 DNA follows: TGTGCCAGCAGCTCGCTCCAACCAGATGATACGCAGTATTTT. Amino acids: CASSSLQPDDTQYF.

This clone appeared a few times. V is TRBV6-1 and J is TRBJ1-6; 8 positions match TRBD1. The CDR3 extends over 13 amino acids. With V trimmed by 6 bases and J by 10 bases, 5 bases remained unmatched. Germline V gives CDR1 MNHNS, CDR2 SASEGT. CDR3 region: CASRTTGGSPLHF. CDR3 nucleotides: TGTGCCAGCAGAACCACAGGGGGATCACCCCTCCACTTT.

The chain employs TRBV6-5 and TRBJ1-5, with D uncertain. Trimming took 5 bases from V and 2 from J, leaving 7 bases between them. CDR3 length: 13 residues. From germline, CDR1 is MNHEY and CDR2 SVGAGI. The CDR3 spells CASSPFGNQPQHF. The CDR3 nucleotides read TGTGCCAGCAGTCCCTTCGGCAATCAGCCCCAGCATTTT.

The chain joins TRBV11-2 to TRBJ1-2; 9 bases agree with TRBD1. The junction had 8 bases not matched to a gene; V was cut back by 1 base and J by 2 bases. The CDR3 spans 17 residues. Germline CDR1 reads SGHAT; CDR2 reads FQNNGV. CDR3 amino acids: CASSLVFRDRANYGYTF. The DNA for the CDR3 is TGTGCCAGCAGCTTAGTTTTCCGGGACAGGGCCAACTATGGCTACACCTTC.

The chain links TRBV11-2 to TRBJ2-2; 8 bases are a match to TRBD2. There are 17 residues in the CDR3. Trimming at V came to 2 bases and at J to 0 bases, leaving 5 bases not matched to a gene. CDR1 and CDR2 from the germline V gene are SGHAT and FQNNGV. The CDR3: CASSLWRGAANTGELFF. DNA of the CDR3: TGTGCCAGCAGCTTATGGCGGGGGGCCGCGAACACCGGGGAGCTGTTTTTT.

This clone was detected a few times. The CDR3, as DNA: TGTGCCAGCAGACTCGGGCCCCCCTCCTACGAGCAGTACTTC. Protein: CASRLGPPSYEQYF. This chain uses TRBV27 with TRBJ2-7; the D is unclear. The CDR3 totals 14 residues. Germline CDR1 MNHEY, CDR2 SMNVEV (reference sequence). Trimming took 6 bases from V and 0 from J, leaving 12 bases between them.

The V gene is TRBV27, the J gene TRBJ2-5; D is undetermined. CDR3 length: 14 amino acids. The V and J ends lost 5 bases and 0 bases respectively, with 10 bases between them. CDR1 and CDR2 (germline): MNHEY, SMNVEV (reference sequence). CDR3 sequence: CASSPKWDQETQYF. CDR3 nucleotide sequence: TGTGCCAGCAGTCCCAAATGGGACCAAGAGACCCAGTACTTC.

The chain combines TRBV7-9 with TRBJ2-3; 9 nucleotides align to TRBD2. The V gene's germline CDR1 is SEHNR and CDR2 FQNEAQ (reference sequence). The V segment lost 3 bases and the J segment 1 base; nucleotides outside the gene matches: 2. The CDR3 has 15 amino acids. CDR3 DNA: TGTGCCAGCAGCTTGGGCGGGGGGGGCACAGATACGCAGTATTTT. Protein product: CASSLGGGGTDTQYF.

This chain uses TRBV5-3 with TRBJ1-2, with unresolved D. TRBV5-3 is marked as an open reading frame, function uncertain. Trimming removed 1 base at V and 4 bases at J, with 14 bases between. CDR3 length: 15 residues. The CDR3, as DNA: TGTGCCAGAAGCTTGCGAGGCGATGAGGGCTATGGCTACACCTTC. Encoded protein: CARSLRGDEGYGYTF.

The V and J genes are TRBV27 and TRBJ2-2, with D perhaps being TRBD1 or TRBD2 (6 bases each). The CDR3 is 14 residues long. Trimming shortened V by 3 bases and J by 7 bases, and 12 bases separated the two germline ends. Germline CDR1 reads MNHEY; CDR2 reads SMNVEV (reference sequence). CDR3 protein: CASSFRGQLGELFF. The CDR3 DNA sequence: TGTGCCAGCAGTTTCCGGGGGCAGCTCGGGGAGCTGTTTTTT.

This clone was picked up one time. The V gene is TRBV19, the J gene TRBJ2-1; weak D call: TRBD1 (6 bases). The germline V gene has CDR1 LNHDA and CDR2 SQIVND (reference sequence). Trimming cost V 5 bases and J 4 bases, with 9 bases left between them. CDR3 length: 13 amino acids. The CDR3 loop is CASSSTGYNEQFF. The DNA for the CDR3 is TGTGCCAGTAGTTCAACAGGGTACAATGAGCAGTTCTTC.

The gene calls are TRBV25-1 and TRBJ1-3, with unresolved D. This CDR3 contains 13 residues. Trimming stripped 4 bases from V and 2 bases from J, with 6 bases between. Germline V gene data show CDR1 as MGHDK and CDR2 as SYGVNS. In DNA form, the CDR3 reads TGTGCCAGCAGTGTAGGGACTGGAAACACCATATATTTT. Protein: CASSVGTGNTIYF. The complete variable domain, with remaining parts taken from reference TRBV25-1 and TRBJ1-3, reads EADIYQTPRYLVIGTGKKITLECSQTMGHDKMYWYQQDPGMELHLIHYSYGVNSTEKGDLSSESTVSRIRTEHFPLTLESARPSHTSQYLCASSVGTGNTIYFGEGSWLTVV.

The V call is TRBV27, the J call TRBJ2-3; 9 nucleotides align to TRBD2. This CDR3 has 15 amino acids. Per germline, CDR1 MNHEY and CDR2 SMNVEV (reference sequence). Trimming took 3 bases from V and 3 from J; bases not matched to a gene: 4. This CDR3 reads CASSFLAGGTDTQYF. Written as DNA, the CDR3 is TGTGCCAGCAGTTTCCTGGCGGGAGGGACAGATACGCAGTATTTT.

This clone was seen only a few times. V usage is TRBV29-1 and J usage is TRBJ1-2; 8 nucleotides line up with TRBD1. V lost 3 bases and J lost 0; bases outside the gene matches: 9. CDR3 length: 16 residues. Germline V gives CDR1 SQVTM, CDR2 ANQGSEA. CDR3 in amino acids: CSVESRTGIANYGYTF. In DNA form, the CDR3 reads TGCAGCGTTGAGAGCCGGACAGGGATAGCTAACTATGGCTACACCTTC. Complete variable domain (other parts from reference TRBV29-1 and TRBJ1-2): SAVISQKPSRDICQRGTSLTIQCQVDSQVTMMFWYRQQPGQSLTLIATANQGSEATYESGFVIDKFPISRPNLTFSTLTVSNMSPEDSSIYLCSVESRTGIANYGYTFGSGTRLTVV.

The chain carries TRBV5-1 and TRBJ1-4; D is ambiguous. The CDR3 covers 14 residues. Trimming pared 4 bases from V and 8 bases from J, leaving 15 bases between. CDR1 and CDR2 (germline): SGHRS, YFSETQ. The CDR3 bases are TGCGCCAGCAGCCTGGGTCCTGCCCAGGAAAAACTGTTTTTT. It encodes CASSLGPAQEKLFF.

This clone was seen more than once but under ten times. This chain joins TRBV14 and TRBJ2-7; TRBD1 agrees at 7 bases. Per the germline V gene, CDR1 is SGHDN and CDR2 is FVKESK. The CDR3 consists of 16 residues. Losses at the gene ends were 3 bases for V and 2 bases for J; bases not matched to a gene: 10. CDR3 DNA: TGTGCCAGCAGCCATGACCCCAGACAGGGCACCTACGAGCAGTACTTC. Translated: CASSHDPRQGTYEQYF.

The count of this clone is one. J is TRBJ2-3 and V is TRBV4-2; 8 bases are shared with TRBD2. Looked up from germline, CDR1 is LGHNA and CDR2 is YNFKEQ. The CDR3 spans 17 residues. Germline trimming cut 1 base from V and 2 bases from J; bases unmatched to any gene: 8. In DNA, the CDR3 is TGTGCCAGCAGCCAAGTTCCGGGGGGGCCGACCACAGATACGCAGTATTTT. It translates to CASSQVPGGPTTDTQYF.

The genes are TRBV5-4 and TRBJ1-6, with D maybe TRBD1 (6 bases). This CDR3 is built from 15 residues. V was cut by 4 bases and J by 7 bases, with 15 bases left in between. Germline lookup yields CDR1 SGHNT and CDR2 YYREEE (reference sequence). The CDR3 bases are TGTGCCAGCAGCGCGAAGGGACATCAGAATTCACCCCTCCACTTT. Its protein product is CASSAKGHQNSPLHF.

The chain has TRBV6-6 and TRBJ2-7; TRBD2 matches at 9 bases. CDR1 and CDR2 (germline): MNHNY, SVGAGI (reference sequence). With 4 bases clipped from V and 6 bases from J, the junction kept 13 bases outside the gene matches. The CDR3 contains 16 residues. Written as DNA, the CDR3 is TGTGCCAGCAGTTCCGGCCGGGGTAGCGGGAGAGGCGAGCAGTACTTC. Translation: CASSSGRGSGRGEQYF.

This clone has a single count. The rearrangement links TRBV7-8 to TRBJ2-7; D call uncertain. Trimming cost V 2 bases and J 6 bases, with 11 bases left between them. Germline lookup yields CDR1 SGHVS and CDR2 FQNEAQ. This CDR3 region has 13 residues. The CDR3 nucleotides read TGTGCCAGCAGCTTACTTATGGTGGGCGAGCAGTACTTC. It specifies CASSLLMVGEQYF.